These 31 T cell receptor beta chains share one sample of origin, sequenced in a study of vaccination and CD4 T cells after COVID-19. Oncomine TCR Beta short-read sequencing was applied to DNA from cultured CD4+ T cells. MiXCR was run by TCRdb on the PCR reads, yielding one entry per CDR3 protein. Here the sample spans 15,000 to 20,000 distinct CDR3 sequences, approximately 60% being singletons. As to treatment: approximately nine-day PBMC culture with coronavirus spike peptide pools or control peptides (ViraFEST assay). Which antigens these TCRs recognize remains unknown. The sequencing input was CD4+ T cells from blood, cultured in vitro. These receptors all come from a human donor who had recovered from COVID-19.

The chain uses TRBV4-1 and TRBJ1-2; the match to TRBD1 covers 7 bases. Germline V gene sequence: CDR1 MGHRA, CDR2 YSYEKL. The CDR3 spans 15 residues. Germline trimming cut 4 bases from V and 5 bases from J; bases unmatched to any gene: 10. The CDR3 sequence is CASSPSGTAYYGYTF. Written as DNA, the CDR3 is TGCGCCAGCAGCCCTTCCGGGACAGCTTATTATGGCTACACCTTC.

The rearrangement uses TRBV19 and TRBJ2-7, with D unclear. Germline assignment: CDR1 LNHDA and CDR2 SQIVND (reference sequence). V was trimmed by 3 bases and J by 2 bases, leaving 14 bases between them. This CDR3 contains 15 residues. CDR3 sequence reads: CASSIVAGAAYEQYF. CDR3 nucleotides: TGTGCCAGTAGTATTGTAGCAGGCGCGGCCTACGAGCAGTACTTC.

The V call is TRBV19, the J call TRBJ1-5; 9 nucleotides line up with TRBD1. Germline CDR1 and CDR2: LNHDA and SQIVND (reference sequence). This CDR3 spans 16 amino acids. Trimming cost V 1 base and J 5 bases; bases outside gene matches: 6. Here the CDR3 DNA reads TGTGCCAGTAGTATAGCCGGGACAGGGAACTATCAGCCCCAGCATTTT. It is translated as CASSIAGTGNYQPQHF.

The J gene is TRBJ2-1, the V gene TRBV20-1, with 14 bases identical to TRBD2. The V segment lost 0 bases and the J segment 7 bases; nucleotides outside the gene matches: 8. CDR3 size: 17 residues. Per the germline V gene, CDR1 is DFQATT and CDR2 is SNEGSKA (reference sequence). The CDR3 nucleotides are TGCAGTGCTAGAGAGAGGACTAGCGGGAGGTTGGGGAATGAGCAGTTCTTC. Its protein is CSARERTSGRLGNEQFF.

This clonotype turned up a few times. The chain employs TRBV30 and TRBJ2-5; TRBD2 matches at 8 bases. The CDR3 is 15 residues long. Germline V gene lookup returns CDR1 GTSNPN and CDR2 SVGIG (reference sequence). The V and J ends lost 4 bases and 7 bases, in that order; junction bases with no gene match: 14. The DNA for the CDR3 is TGTGCCTGGAATATCGCCGGGGGGGGCCAGGGGACCCAGTACTTC. Translated: CAWNIAGGGQGTQYF. The whole variable domain, remainder taken from reference TRBV30 and TRBJ2-5, is SQTIHQWPATLVQPVGSPLSLECTVEGTSNPNLYWYRQAAGRGLQLLFYSVGIGQISSEVPQNLSASRPQDRQFILSSKKLLLSDSGFYLCAWNIAGGGQGTQYFGPGTRLLVL.

This chain connects TRBV24-1 to TRBJ2-3; possible D gene TRBD1, 6 bases. This CDR3 spans 12 amino acids. Between the trimmed V and J ends, which lost 9 bases and 1 base, there was a span of 7 bases. Germline lookup yields CDR1 KGHDR and CDR2 SFDVKD. The CDR3 DNA sequence: TGTGCCACCGCAGGGGGCACAGATACGCAGTATTTT. Its protein is CATAGGTDTQYF.

The J gene is TRBJ2-3, the V gene TRBV2; 14 nucleotides align to TRBD2. V dropped 2 bases and J dropped 6; count of bases not matched to a gene: 7. The CDR3 spans 17 residues. The germline gives CDR1 SNHLY, CDR2 FYNNEI. CDR3 residues: CASSEPLRTSGRDTQYF. In nucleotides, the CDR3 is TGTGCCAGCAGTGAACCCCTTCGGACTAGCGGGAGGGATACGCAGTATTTT.

The chain is built from TRBV7-2 and TRBJ1-5; D gene uncertain. This CDR3 is built from 16 residues. The germline gives CDR1 SGHTA, CDR2 FQGNSA. Trimming left V 1 base short and J 0 bases short, with 10 bases between. CDR3 sequence: CASSLVSGASNQPQHF. The DNA of the CDR3 is TGTGCCAGCAGCTTAGTGTCGGGAGCTAGCAATCAGCCCCAGCATTTT.

The J gene is TRBJ1-1, the V gene TRBV19; 7 bases line up with TRBD1. Germline assignment: CDR1 LNHDA and CDR2 SQIVND (reference sequence). This CDR3 is built from 13 residues. CDR3 in amino acids: CATYDRATTEAFF. CDR3 sequence (DNA): TGTGCTACCTACGACAGGGCAACGACTGAAGCTTTCTTT.

The chain uses TRBV30 and TRBJ2-1; D perhaps matches TRBD2 (7 bases). V lost 2 bases and J lost 3, with 14 bases in between. The CDR3 contains 15 residues. Germline CDR1 is GTSNPN and CDR2 is SVGIG (reference sequence). CDR3 residues: CAWSLTGGFYNEQFF. CDR3 nucleotide sequence: TGTGCCTGGAGTCTTACGGGGGGCTTCTACAATGAGCAGTTCTTC.

V and J are TRBV6-5 and TRBJ1-5, with a tentative D call TRBD1 (6 bases). Germline V gene data show CDR1 as MNHEY and CDR2 as SVGAGI. The V end was cut by 0 bases, the J end by 6 bases, with 9 bases between. The CDR3 contains 14 residues. CDR3 sequence: CASSYSQGPQPQHF. In DNA, the CDR3 is TGTGCCAGCAGTTACTCACAGGGTCCTCAGCCCCAGCATTTT.

This sequence joins TRBV15 and TRBJ1-2, with D perhaps matching TRBD1 (6 bases). V gave up 0 bases and J gave up 7 bases, with 21 bases separating them. The CDR3 covers 17 residues. Germline values: CDR1 LNHNV, CDR2 YYDKDF (reference sequence). The chain's CDR3 is CATSRDPLGGVLGGYTF. DNA of the CDR3: TGTGCCACCAGCAGAGATCCGTTGGGGGGCGTTTTGGGTGGCTACACCTTC.

This clonotype was found a few times. The chain carries TRBV2 and TRBJ1-5; tentatively, D is TRBD1 (5 bases). V lost 6 bases and J lost 6, with 12 bases in between. Germline CDR1 reads SNHLY; CDR2 reads FYNNEI. This CDR3 has 13 amino acids. The CDR3 loop is CASRGQVFQPQHF. CDR3 nucleotide sequence: TGTGCCAGCAGGGGGCAAGTATTTCAGCCCCAGCATTTT.

This clonotype was seen a handful of times. The CDR3 loop reads CASSLRDTRTGNIQYF. CDR3 DNA: TGTGCCAGCAGCCTCCGGGACACACGGACGGGAAACATTCAGTACTTC. The chain has TRBV6-1 and TRBJ2-4; a possible D gene is TRBD1 (6 bases). This CDR3 has 16 amino acids. Germline CDR1 is MNHNS and CDR2 is SASEGT. The V and J ends lost 6 bases and 6 bases respectively, with 21 bases between them.

This clonotype came up once. J is TRBJ1-1 and V is TRBV27, with TRBD1 as a possible D gene (5 bases). From germline, CDR1 is MNHEY and CDR2 SMNVEV (reference sequence). This CDR3 has 13 residues. Trimming shortened V by 2 bases and J by 10 bases, and 14 bases separated the two germline ends. CDR3 in DNA: TGTGCCAGCAGTTTAGGGTCGGGGCGGGTAGCTTTCTTT. It specifies CASSLGSGRVAFF.

This clonotype was recorded a few times. V gene TRBV20-1 combines with J gene TRBJ1-2; weak D call: TRBD1 (6 bases). V was pared by 4 bases and J by 4 bases, with 16 bases between. The germline V gene encodes CDR1 DFQATT and CDR2 SNEGSKA (reference sequence). The CDR3 sequence is 14 residues long. The CDR3 sequence: CSATTPTGPYGYTF. CDR3 coding DNA: TGCAGTGCTACCACACCTACAGGGCCCTATGGCTACACCTTC.

This chain links TRBV6-5 with TRBJ2-3; unclear D gene. The germline gives CDR1 MNHEY, CDR2 SVGAGI. The CDR3 covers 13 residues. Trimming left V 0 bases short and J 4 bases short, with 5 bases between. The CDR3 DNA follows: TGTGCCAGCAGTTACTCCCAGCCAGATACGCAGTATTTT. It encodes CASSYSQPDTQYF.

This clonotype was picked up one time. The CDR3 region has the DNA TGTGCCAGCAGTCCTAGATGGGGAGGCACTGAAGCTTTCTTT. Translated, it gives CASSPRWGGTEAFF. V and J are TRBV6-1 and TRBJ1-1, with D unresolved. The CDR3 is made up of 14 amino acids. Trimming removed 5 bases from V and 4 bases from J, with 14 bases in between. Germline assignment: CDR1 MNHNS and CDR2 SASEGT.

This CDR3 reads CASSSQQGAPYEQYF. The CDR3 DNA sequence: TGTGCCAGCAGCTCCCAACAGGGGGCCCCCTACGAGCAGTACTTC. The chain has TRBV11-3 and TRBJ2-7; 9 nucleotides agree with TRBD1. Germline lookup yields CDR1 SGHNT and CDR2 YENEEA. The CDR3 covers 15 residues. The V segment lost 4 bases and the J segment 2 bases; nucleotides outside the gene matches: 6.

The V gene is TRBV6-1, the J gene TRBJ1-2; 11 nucleotides agree with TRBD1. J was trimmed by 5 bases and V by 7 bases; bases with no gene match: 18. The CDR3 runs 18 residues. Germline CDR1 reads MNHNS; CDR2 reads SASEGT. The DNA for the CDR3 is TGTGCCAGCACTCTGGTCGGACAGGGGGCGGTTTTCGTTTATGGCTACACCTTC. Its translation is CASTLVGQGAVFVYGYTF.

The chain is built from TRBV29-1 and TRBJ2-5; D is undetermined. V was trimmed by 6 bases and J by 6 bases, leaving 17 bases between them. The CDR3 consists of 13 residues. Germline values: CDR1 SQVTM, CDR2 ANQGSEA. The CDR3 spells CSVGSESAKTQYF. In DNA, the CDR3 is TGCAGCGTCGGGTCGGAGAGCGCTAAGACCCAGTACTTC.

The V and J genes are TRBV4-2 and TRBJ2-2, with D uncertain. V lost 3 bases, J lost 6 bases, and 23 bases lay in between. This CDR3 region has 18 residues. Germline CDR1 LGHNA, CDR2 YNFKEQ. The CDR3 reads CASSQGLGSVSRAGELFF. The DNA for the CDR3 is TGTGCCAGCAGCCAGGGTTTGGGATCTGTAAGTAGAGCCGGGGAGCTGTTTTTT.

This rearrangement joins TRBV6-5 to TRBJ2-3; 8 nucleotides agree with TRBD2. The CDR3 totals 16 residues. Per germline, CDR1 MNHEY and CDR2 SVGAGI. The ends lost 2 bases at V and 4 bases at J; junction bases unmatched: 8. CDR3 sequence reads: CASSYLTSGGSDTQYF. The CDR3 nucleotides read TGTGCCAGCAGTTACCTAACTAGCGGAGGCTCAGATACGCAGTATTTT.

This clonotype came up once. The V gene is TRBV10-3, the J gene TRBJ2-2; 7 bases are a match to TRBD1. Germline CDR1 is ENHRY and CDR2 is SYGVKD. This CDR3 has 15 amino acids. Trimming took 6 bases from V and 2 from J; bases not matched to a gene: 6. CDR3 nucleotides: TGTGCCATCAGAAAAACAGGGGTTAACACCGGGGAGCTGTTTTTT. It encodes CAIRKTGVNTGELFF.

This clonotype came up a few times. This chain joins TRBV6-1 and TRBJ1-6; 8 bases are a match to TRBD1. This CDR3 spans 15 amino acids. Germline CDR1 MNHNS, CDR2 SASEGT. J gave up 7 bases and V 3 bases, and 5 bases lay outside the gene matches. CDR3 nucleotide sequence: TGTGCCAGCAGTGAGCTTGACAGGGGCAATTCACCCCTCCACTTT. Translated, it gives CASSELDRGNSPLHF.

In this sample, this clonotype turned up a few times. The chain recombines TRBV5-1 with TRBJ2-5; D remains ambiguous. The ends were cut back, 3 bases at V and 5 bases at J, with 11 bases in the middle. Germline V lookup: CDR1 SGHRS, CDR2 YFSETQ. The CDR3 is 13 residues long. This chain's CDR3 is CASSYTPEETQYF. The CDR3 bases are TGCGCCAGCAGCTATACCCCGGAGGAGACCCAGTACTTC.

The chain links TRBV19 to TRBJ2-1; no reliable D call. The CDR3 has 12 amino acids. The V end was cut by 7 bases, the J end by 4 bases, with 8 bases between. CDR1 is LNHDA and CDR2 is SQIVND in the germline V gene (reference sequence). DNA of the CDR3: TGTGCCAGTACAATGGGATACAATGAGCAGTTCTTC. It translates to CASTMGYNEQFF.

This clonotype was seen more than once but under ten times. This sequence joins TRBV6-1 and TRBJ2-2; 12 nucleotides agree with TRBD2. This CDR3 spans 16 amino acids. Germline CDR1 and CDR2: MNHNS and SASEGT. V gave up 5 bases and J gave up 6 bases; unmatched junction bases: 7. CDR3 coding DNA: TGTGCCAGCAGTCGCCGACTAGCGGGAGATGCCGGGGAGCTGTTTTTT. This translates into CASSRRLAGDAGELFF.

V and J are TRBV7-9 and TRBJ1-2; D is unclear. Per the germline V gene, CDR1 is SEHNR and CDR2 is FQNEAQ (reference sequence). CDR3 size: 11 residues. V was clipped by 4 bases and J by 5 bases, with 5 bases between them. The chain's CDR3 is CASSSWYGYTF. The CDR3 DNA is TGTGCCAGCAGCTCCTGGTATGGCTACACCTTC.

V gene TRBV19 combines with J gene TRBJ2-2; TRBD2 might be the D (5 bases). Trimming took 7 bases from V and 5 from J, leaving 14 bases between them. The CDR3 length is 14 residues. Germline V gene lookup returns CDR1 LNHDA and CDR2 SQIVND (reference sequence). For the CDR3, the DNA is TGTGCCAGTACGGACCCGTGGAGGACCGGGGAGCTGTTTTTT. Translation gives CASTDPWRTGELFF. Based on the CDR3 plus reference TRBV19 and TRBJ2-2, the full variable domain is DGGITQSPKYLFRKEGQNVTLSCEQNLNHDAMYWYRQDPGQGLRLIYYSQIVNDFQKGDIAEGYSVSREKKESFPLTVTSAQKNPTAFYLCASTDPWRTGELFFGEGSRLTVL.

This clonotype was observed a few times. The genes are TRBV7-3 and TRBJ2-3; D is unclear. CDR1 is SGHTA, CDR2 FQGTGA, per germline. The CDR3 length is 13 residues. V was shortened by 1 base and J by 4 bases, with 6 bases between the two germline ends. CDR3 residues: CASSLILSDTQYF. The CDR3 coding sequence is TGTGCCAGCAGCTTAATCCTCTCAGATACGCAGTATTTT.